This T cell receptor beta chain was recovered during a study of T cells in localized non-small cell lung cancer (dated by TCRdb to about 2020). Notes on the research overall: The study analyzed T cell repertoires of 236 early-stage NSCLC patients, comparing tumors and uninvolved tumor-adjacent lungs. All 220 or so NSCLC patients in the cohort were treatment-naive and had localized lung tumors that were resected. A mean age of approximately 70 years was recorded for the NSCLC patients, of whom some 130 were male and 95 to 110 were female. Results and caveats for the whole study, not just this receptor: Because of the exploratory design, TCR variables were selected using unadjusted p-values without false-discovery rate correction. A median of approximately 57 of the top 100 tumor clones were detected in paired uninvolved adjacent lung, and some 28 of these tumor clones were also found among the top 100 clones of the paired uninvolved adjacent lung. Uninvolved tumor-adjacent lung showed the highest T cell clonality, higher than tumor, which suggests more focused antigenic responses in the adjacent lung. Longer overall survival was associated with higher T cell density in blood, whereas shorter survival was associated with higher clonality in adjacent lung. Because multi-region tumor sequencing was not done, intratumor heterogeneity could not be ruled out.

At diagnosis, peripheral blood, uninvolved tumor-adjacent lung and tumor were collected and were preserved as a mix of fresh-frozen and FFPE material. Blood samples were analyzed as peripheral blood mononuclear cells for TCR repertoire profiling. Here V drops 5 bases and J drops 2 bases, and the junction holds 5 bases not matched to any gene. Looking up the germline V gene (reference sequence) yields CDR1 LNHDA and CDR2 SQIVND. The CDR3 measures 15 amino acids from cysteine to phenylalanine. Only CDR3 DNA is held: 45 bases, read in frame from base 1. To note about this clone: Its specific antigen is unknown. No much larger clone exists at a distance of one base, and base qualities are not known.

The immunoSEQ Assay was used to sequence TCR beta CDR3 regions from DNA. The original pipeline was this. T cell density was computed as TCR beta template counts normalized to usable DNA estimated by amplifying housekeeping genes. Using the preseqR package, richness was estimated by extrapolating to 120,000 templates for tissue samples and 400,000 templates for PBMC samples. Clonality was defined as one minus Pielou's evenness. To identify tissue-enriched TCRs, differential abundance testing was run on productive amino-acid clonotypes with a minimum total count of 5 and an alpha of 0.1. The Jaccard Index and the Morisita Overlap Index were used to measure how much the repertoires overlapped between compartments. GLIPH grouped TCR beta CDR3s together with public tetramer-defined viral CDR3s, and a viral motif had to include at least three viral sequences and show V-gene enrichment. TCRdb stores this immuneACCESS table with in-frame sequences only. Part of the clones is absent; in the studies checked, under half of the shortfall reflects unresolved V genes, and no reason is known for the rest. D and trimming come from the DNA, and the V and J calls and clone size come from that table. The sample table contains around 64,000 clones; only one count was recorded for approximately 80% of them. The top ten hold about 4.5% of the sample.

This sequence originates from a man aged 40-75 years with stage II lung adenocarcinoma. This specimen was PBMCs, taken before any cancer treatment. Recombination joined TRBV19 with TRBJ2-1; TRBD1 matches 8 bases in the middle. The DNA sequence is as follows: TGTGCCAGTAGTCCCCGGACAGGGACCTACAATGAGCAGTTCTTC. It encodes CASSPRTGTYNEQFF.